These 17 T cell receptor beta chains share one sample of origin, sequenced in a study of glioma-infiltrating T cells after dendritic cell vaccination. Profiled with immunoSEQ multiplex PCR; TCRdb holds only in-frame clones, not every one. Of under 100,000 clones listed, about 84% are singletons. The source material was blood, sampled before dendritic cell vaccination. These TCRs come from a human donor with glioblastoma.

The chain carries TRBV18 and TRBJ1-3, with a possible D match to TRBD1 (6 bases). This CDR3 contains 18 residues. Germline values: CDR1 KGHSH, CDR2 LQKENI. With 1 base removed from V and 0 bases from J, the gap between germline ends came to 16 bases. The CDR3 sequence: CASSPRGGRPASGNTIYF. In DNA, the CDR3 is TGTGCCAGCTCACCACGGGGGGGGCGCCCGGCCTCTGGAAACACCATATATTTT.

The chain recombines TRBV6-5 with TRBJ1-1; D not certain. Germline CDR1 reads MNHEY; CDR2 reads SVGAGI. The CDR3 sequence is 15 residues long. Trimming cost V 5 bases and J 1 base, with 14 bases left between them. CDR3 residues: CASSTAGFGNTEAFF. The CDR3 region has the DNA TGTGCCAGCAGTACGGCAGGTTTTGGGAACACTGAAGCTTTCTTT.

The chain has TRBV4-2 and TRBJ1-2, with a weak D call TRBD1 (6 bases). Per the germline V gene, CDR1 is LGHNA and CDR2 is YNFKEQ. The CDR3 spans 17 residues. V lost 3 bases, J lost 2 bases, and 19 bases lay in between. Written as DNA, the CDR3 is TGTGCCAGCAGCCACCTGTTAGGGGGAACGGGCAACTATGGCTACACCTTC. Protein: CASSHLLGGTGNYGYTF.

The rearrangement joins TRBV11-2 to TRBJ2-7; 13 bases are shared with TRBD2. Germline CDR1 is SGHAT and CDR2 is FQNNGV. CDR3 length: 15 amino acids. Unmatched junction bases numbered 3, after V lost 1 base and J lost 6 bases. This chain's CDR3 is CASSLGGTSGAEQYF. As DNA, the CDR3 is TGTGCCAGCAGCTTAGGGGGGACTAGCGGGGCCGAGCAGTACTTC.

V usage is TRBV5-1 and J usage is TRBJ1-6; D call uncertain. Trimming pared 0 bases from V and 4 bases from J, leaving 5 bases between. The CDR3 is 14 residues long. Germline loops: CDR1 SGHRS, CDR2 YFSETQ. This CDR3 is CASSLGGYNSPLHF. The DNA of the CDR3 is TGCGCCAGCAGCTTGGGAGGATATAATTCACCCCTCCACTTT.

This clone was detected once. The CDR3 DNA reads as TGTGCCAGCAGCTTAAGGACAGTAGGCAATCAGCCCCAGCATTTT. It yields the protein CASSLRTVGNQPQHF. The chain joins TRBV11-2 to TRBJ1-5, with a weak D call TRBD1 (6 bases). V shed 2 bases and J shed 2 bases, with 10 bases lying between them. Germline CDR1 reads SGHAT; CDR2 reads FQNNGV. The CDR3 is made up of 15 amino acids.

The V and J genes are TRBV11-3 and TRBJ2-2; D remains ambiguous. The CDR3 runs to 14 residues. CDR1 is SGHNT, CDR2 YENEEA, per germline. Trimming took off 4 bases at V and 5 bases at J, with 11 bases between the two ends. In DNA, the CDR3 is TGTGCCAGCAGCTCAGAGGCAGGTACCGGGGAGCTGTTTTTT. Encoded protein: CASSSEAGTGELFF.

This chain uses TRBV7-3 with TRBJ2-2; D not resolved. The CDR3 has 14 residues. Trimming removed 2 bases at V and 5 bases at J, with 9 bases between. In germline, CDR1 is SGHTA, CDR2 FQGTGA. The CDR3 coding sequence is TGTGCCAGCAGCTTAGCCGACAAAACCGGGGAGCTGTTTTTT. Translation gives CASSLADKTGELFF.

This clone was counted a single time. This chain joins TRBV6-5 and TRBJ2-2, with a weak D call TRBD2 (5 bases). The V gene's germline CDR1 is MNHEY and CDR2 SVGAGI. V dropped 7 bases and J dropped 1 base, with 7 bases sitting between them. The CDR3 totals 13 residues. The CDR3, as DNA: TGTGCCAGCATAGAGGGGAACACCGGGGAGCTGTTTTTT. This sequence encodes CASIEGNTGELFF.

The DNA of the CDR3 is TGCAGCGGCCGGGACTGGTACAATGAGCAGTTCTTC. It translates to CSGRDWYNEQFF. The J gene is TRBJ2-1, the V gene TRBV29-1, with D possibly TRBD2 on 6 matching bases. The germline V and J ends were trimmed by 7 bases and 4 bases, with 11 bases remaining between them. The CDR3 spans 12 residues. The germline gives CDR1 SQVTM, CDR2 ANQGSEA.

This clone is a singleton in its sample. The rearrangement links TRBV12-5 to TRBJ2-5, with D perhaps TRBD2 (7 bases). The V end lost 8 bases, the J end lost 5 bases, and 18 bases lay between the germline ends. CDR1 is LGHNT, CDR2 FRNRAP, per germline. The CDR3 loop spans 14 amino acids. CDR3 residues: CASSTGGGLETQYF. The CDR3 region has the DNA TGTGCTAGTTCCACTGGGGGGGGGCTTGAGACCCAGTACTTC.

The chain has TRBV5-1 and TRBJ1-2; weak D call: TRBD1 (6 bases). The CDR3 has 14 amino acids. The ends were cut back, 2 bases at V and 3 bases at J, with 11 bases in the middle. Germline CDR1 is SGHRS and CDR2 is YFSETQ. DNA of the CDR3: TGCGCCAGCAGCTTCGGGGGGCTTGACTATGGCTACACCTTC. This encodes CASSFGGLDYGYTF. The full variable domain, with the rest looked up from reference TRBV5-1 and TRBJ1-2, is KAGVTQTPRYLIKTRGQQVTLSCSPISGHRSVSWYQQTPGQGLQFLFEYFSETQRNKGNFPGRFSGRQFSNSRSEMNVSTLELGDSALYLCASSFGGLDYGYTFGSGTRLTVV.

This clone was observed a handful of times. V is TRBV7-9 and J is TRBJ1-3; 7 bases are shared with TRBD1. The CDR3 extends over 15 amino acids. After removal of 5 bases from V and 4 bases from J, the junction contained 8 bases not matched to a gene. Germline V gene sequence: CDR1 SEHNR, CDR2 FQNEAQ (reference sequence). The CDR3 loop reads CASSPDRVGGNTIYF. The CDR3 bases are TGTGCCAGCAGCCCCGACAGGGTGGGCGGAAACACCATATATTTT.

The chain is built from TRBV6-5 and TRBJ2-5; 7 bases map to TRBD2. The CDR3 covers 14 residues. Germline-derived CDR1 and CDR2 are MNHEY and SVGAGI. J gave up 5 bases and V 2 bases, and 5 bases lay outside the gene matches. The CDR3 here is CASSYGEGGETQYF. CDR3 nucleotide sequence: TGTGCCAGCAGTTACGGGGAGGGTGGGGAGACCCAGTACTTC.

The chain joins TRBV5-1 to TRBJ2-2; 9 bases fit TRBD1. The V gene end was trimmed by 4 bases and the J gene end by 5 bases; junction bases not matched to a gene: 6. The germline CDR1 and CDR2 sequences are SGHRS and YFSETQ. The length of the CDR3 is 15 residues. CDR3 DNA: TGCGCCAGCAGCCTGACGGGACAGGGAACCGGGGAGCTGTTTTTT. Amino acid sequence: CASSLTGQGTGELFF.

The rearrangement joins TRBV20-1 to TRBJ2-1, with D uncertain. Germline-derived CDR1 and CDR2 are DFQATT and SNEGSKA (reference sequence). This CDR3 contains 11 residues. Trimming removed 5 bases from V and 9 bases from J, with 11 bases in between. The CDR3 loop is CSAEMTREQFF. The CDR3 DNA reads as TGCAGTGCTGAAATGACTCGTGAGCAGTTCTTC.

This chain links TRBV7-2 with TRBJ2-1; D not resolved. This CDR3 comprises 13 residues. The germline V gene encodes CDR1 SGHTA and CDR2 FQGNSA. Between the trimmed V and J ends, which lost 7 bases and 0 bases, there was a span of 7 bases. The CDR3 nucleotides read TGTGCCAGCACCGCTAACTCCTACAATGAGCAGTTCTTC. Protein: CASTANSYNEQFF.